The entry below describes one T cell receptor beta chain. The assay was immunoSEQ multiplex PCR, and TCRdb's table has in-frame clones only and misses some. The sample has 200,000 to 250,000 clones, 75% to 85% seen once. This sample is drawn from a study of blood T cell repertoires in COVID-19. V was cut by 7 bases and J by 2 bases, with 16 bases left in between. Germline loops: CDR1 LNHDA, CDR2 SQIVND (reference sequence). The CDR3 has 15 residues. The V call is TRBV19, the J call TRBJ2-3; D remains unclear. The source material was peripheral blood. The receptor was isolated from a woman in her twenties or thirties with COVID-19, enrolled during active disease. Here the CDR3 reads CASMTGPHPTDTQYF. The CDR3 nucleotides read TGTGCCAGTATGACGGGTCCGCACCCCACAGATACGCAGTATTTT. The whole variable domain, remainder taken from reference TRBV19 and TRBJ2-3, is DGGITQSPKYLFRKEGQNVTLSCEQNLNHDAMYWYRQDPGQGLRLIYYSQIVNDFQKGDIAEGYSVSREKKESFPLTVTSAQKNPTAFYLCASMTGPHPTDTQYFGPGTRLTVL.